In this sample, the clone carrying this T cell receptor beta chain turned up once. Per the study methods: Reference gene primer amplification gave estimated nucleated cell counts. Assay used: immunoSEQ multiplex PCR; TCRdb lists only in-frame clones, some missing. V and J calls plus clone size are reproduced from that table; the DNA served to infer D and trimming. The data hold approximately 90,000 clones, with approximately 80% observed a single time. The sample comes from a study of blood T cell repertoires in COVID-19. About the study: Acute and convalescent COVID-19 specimens originated in the United States, Italy and Spain. PBMCs, B-cell-depleted T cells, or T cells were the source of the cDNA or gDNA that made up the material.

The sequence was collected from a human donor in a cohort sampled during active COVID-19. Material: peripheral blood.

CDR3 nucleotide sequence: TGCGCCAGCAGCTTGACGGACAGGGGATCTACTGAAGCTTTCTTT. Protein: CASSLTDRGSTEAFF. This sequence joins TRBV5-1 and TRBJ1-1, with 9 bases aligning to TRBD1. CDR1 and CDR2 (germline): SGHRS, YFSETQ. V gave up 1 base and J gave up 5 bases; unmatched junction bases: 6. The CDR3 sequence is 15 residues long.